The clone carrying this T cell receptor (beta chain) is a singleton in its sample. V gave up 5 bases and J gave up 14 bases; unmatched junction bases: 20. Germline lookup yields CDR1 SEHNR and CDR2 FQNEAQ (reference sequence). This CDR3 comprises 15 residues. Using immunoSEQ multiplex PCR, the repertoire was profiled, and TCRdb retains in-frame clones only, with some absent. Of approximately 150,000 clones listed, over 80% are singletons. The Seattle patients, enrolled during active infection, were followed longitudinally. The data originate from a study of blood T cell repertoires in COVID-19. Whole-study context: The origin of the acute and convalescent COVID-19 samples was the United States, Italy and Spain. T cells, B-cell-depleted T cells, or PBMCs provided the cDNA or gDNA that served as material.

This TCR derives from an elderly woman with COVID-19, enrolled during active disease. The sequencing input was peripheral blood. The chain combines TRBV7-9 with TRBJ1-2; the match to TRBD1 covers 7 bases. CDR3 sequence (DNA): TGTGCCAGCAGCACGTGGACAGGTGCATCTATTGTGGGGACCTTC. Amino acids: CASSTWTGASIVGTF.